Each of the 20 T cell receptor beta chains below was sequenced from the same sample in a study of shared T cell receptors in the human thymus. Sequenced by immunoSEQ multiplex PCR; TCRdb stores in-frame clones only, minus some. The table has hundreds of thousands of clones, 88% seen once. The same data also contributed to another study, on human thymus T cells.

The sample comprised thymocytes. The receptors originated from a boy under two years old with a congenital heart defect.

The chain carries TRBV7-6 and TRBJ2-7; 11 bases fit TRBD1. Germline loops: CDR1 SGHVS, CDR2 FNYEAQ. There are 16 residues in the CDR3. V trimming: 5 bases; J trimming: 0 bases; junction bases outside the gene matches: 6. The CDR3 protein is CASSPRDRGSSYEQYF. CDR3 nucleotides: TGTGCCAGCAGCCCCCGGGACAGGGGGAGCTCCTACGAGCAGTACTTC.

The V gene is TRBV28, the J gene TRBJ1-1; D is undetermined. Germline V gene data show CDR1 as MDHEN and CDR2 as SYDVKM. Trimming cost V 5 bases and J 1 base, with 20 bases left between them. The CDR3 covers 17 residues. CDR3 in DNA: TGTGCCAGCAGTCCTCAGGAGGTCACAGCCAAGAACACTGAAGCTTTCTTT. Its translation: CASSPQEVTAKNTEAFF.

The sample holds one count of this clone. Other DNA sequences in the sample encode the same CDR3. The chain couples TRBV7-2 to TRBJ2-7; 10 bases fit TRBD2. This CDR3 contains 15 residues. The junction had 3 bases not matched to a gene; V was cut back by 2 bases and J by 2 bases. The germline gives CDR1 SGHTA, CDR2 FQGNSA. This CDR3 reads CASSLSLAGAYEQYF. The CDR3 bases are TGTGCCAGCAGCTTATCCCTAGCGGGAGCCTACGAGCAGTACTTC.

This clone was recorded a few times. This chain uses TRBV5-6 with TRBJ1-5, with D perhaps TRBD1 (6 bases). The V gene's germline CDR1 is SGHDT and CDR2 YYEEEE. This CDR3 is 16 amino acids long. Trimming left V 3 bases short and J 3 bases short, with 16 bases between. The CDR3 spells CASSSSRAGDNQPQHF. DNA for the CDR3: TGTGCCAGCAGCTCCAGTCGGGCAGGGGACAATCAGCCCCAGCATTTT.

The rearrangement uses TRBV10-3 and TRBJ2-5; 7 nucleotides align to TRBD1. The J segment lost 4 bases and the V segment lost 7 bases, leaving 15 bases of the junction unmatched. This CDR3 contains 16 residues. Looked up from germline, CDR1 is ENHRY and CDR2 is SYGVKD. The CDR3 loop reads CAINRTGSQGRETQYF. The CDR3 DNA reads TGTGCCATCAACCGGACAGGATCCCAAGGACGAGAGACCCAGTACTTC.

The V gene is TRBV27, the J gene TRBJ2-3, with D possibly being TRBD2 (5 bases). CDR1 and CDR2 (germline): MNHEY, SMNVEV (reference sequence). Trimming removed 5 bases from V and 2 bases from J, with 11 bases in between. CDR3 length: 14 amino acids. CDR3 sequence reads: CASSHSVTTDTQYF. The CDR3 region has the DNA TGTGCCAGCAGTCATAGCGTTACCACAGATACGCAGTATTTT.

The chain has TRBV9 and TRBJ1-2, with D possibly TRBD1 on 5 matching bases. Germline loops: CDR1 SGDLS, CDR2 YYNGEE. The length of the CDR3 is 14 residues. The ends were cut back, 0 bases at V and 3 bases at J, with 9 bases in the middle. The CDR3 DNA is TGTGCCAGCAGCGTAGGGGGCAGGGACTATGGCTACACCTTC. Residues: CASSVGGRDYGYTF.

The genes are TRBV7-8 and TRBJ1-5, with unresolved D. The V end lost 5 bases, the J end lost 7 bases, and 9 bases lay between the germline ends. Germline CDR1 and CDR2: SGHVS and FQNEAQ. The CDR3 has 12 residues. CDR3 DNA sequence: TGTGCCAGCAGCCCCCGCGGGCAGCCCCAGCATTTT. This codes for CASSPRGQPQHF.

This clone was detected once. The genes are TRBV7-9 and TRBJ2-5, with TRBD2 matching 10 bases. The CDR3 consists of 15 residues. Per the germline V gene, CDR1 is SEHNR and CDR2 is FQNEAQ (reference sequence). Trimming cost V 5 bases and J 7 bases; bases outside gene matches: 10. As DNA, the CDR3 is TGTGCCAGCAGCCCCTTACTAGCGGGGCAGCGGACCCAGTACTTC. This translates into CASSPLLAGQRTQYF. The complete variable domain, with remaining parts taken from reference TRBV7-9 and TRBJ2-5, reads DTGVSQNPRHKITKRGQNVTFRCDPISEHNRLYWYRQTLGQGPEFLTYFQNEAQLEKSRLLSDRFSAERPKGSFSTLEIQRTEQGDSAMYLCASSPLLAGQRTQYFGPGTRLLVL.

The genes are TRBV19 and TRBJ2-5, with TRBD2 matching over 8 bases. After removal of 1 base from V and 5 bases from J, the junction contained 6 bases not matched to a gene. Germline lookup yields CDR1 LNHDA and CDR2 SQIVND (reference sequence). This CDR3 has 15 residues. CDR3 sequence (DNA): TGTGCCAGTAGTATAGCGGGAGGGCCGAAGGAGACCCAGTACTTC. The encoded protein is CASSIAGGPKETQYF.

This clone appeared a single time. The chain combines TRBV5-1 with TRBJ1-2, with 10 bases aligning to TRBD1. CDR1 is SGHRS and CDR2 is YFSETQ in the germline V gene. J was trimmed by 3 bases and V by 1 base; bases with no gene match: 6. This CDR3 region has 16 residues. CDR3 loop: CASSLTGTGVHYGYTF. The CDR3 DNA is TGCGCCAGCAGCTTGACCGGGACAGGGGTACACTATGGCTACACCTTC. Combining the CDR3 with reference TRBV5-1 and TRBJ1-2 gives the whole variable domain KAGVTQTPRYLIKTRGQQVTLSCSPISGHRSVSWYQQTPGQGLQFLFEYFSETQRNKGNFPGRFSGRQFSNSRSEMNVSTLELGDSALYLCASSLTGTGVHYGYTFGSGTRLTVV.

The sample holds one count of this clone. J is TRBJ2-1 and V is TRBV6-1; D call uncertain. The V end lost 2 bases, the J end lost 14 bases, and 4 bases lay between the germline ends. The CDR3 spans 9 residues. In germline, CDR1 is MNHNS, CDR2 SASEGT. CDR3 DNA sequence: TGTGCCAGCAGTGAATCGGAGTTCTTC. Translation: CASSESEFF.

The chain uses TRBV25-1 and TRBJ2-7; 10 bases fit TRBD2. This CDR3 is built from 16 residues. Looked up from germline, CDR1 is MGHDK and CDR2 is SYGVNS. With 1 base clipped from V and 2 bases from J, the junction kept 5 bases outside the gene matches. In DNA form, the CDR3 reads TGTGCCAGCAGTGAATCGCCGGGACTAGCGACCTACGAGCAGTACTTC. Residues: CASSESPGLATYEQYF.

The CDR3 is CASSELAGNTGELFF. The CDR3 DNA reads TGCGCCAGCAGTGAGCTAGCGGGGAACACCGGGGAGCTGTTTTTT. The chain uses TRBV10-1 and TRBJ2-2, with TRBD2 matching 8 bases. Germline CDR1 reads WNHNN; CDR2 reads SYGVQD (reference sequence). The CDR3 spans 15 residues. Trimming at V came to 2 bases and at J to 1 base, leaving 0 bases not matched to a gene.

The chain joins TRBV5-4 to TRBJ2-7; 7 bases line up with TRBD1. The germline V gene has CDR1 SGHNT and CDR2 YYREEE (reference sequence). CDR3 length: 15 amino acids. V dropped 4 bases and J dropped 3; count of bases not matched to a gene: 10. The CDR3 bases are TGTGCCAGCAGCCGAATGACAGGGCCCGGCTACGAGCAGTACTTC. Protein: CASSRMTGPGYEQYF.

The rearrangement joins TRBV6-4 to TRBJ2-3, with a tentative D call TRBD1 (5 bases). The CDR3 sequence is 16 residues long. Per germline, CDR1 MRHNA and CDR2 SNTAGT. Trimming took off 0 bases at V and 5 bases at J, with 15 bases between the two ends. The CDR3, as DNA: TGTGCCAGCAGTGACTCGTCCAGGGATGGTCAAGATACGCAGTATTTT. This translates into CASSDSSRDGQDTQYF.

Only a few counts were recorded for this clone. The V call is TRBV18, the J call TRBJ2-3; 14 bases agree with TRBD2. Germline V gives CDR1 KGHSH, CDR2 LQKENI. Trimming at V came to 3 bases and at J to 4 bases, leaving 9 bases not matched to a gene. This CDR3 contains 18 residues. The CDR3 loop reads CASSPIPTSGRAPDTQYF. Written as DNA, the CDR3 is TGTGCCAGCTCACCTATCCCGACTAGCGGGAGGGCCCCAGATACGCAGTATTTT.

This chain connects TRBV6-6 to TRBJ1-2, with 7 bases identical to TRBD1. The germline V gene encodes CDR1 MNHNY and CDR2 SVGAGI (reference sequence). The CDR3 runs 13 residues. The V segment lost 10 bases and the J segment 1 base; nucleotides outside the gene matches: 6. CDR3 sequence: CATGRQGNYGYTF. CDR3 DNA sequence: TGTGCCACCGGAAGACAGGGTAACTATGGCTACACCTTC.

This chain connects TRBV5-1 to TRBJ2-3; possible D gene TRBD1, 6 bases. Germline V gene sequence: CDR1 SGHRS, CDR2 YFSETQ. The CDR3 extends over 12 amino acids. Between the trimmed V and J ends, which lost 7 bases and 3 bases, there was a span of 9 bases. CDR3 sequence: CASGQGTDTQYF. As DNA, the CDR3 is TGCGCCAGCGGGCAGGGGACAGATACGCAGTATTTT.

The J gene is TRBJ2-7, the V gene TRBV28; 8 bases are a match to TRBD1. CDR1 and CDR2 from the germline V gene are MDHEN and SYDVKM. V gave up 10 bases and J gave up 5 bases; unmatched junction bases: 7. This CDR3 spans 12 amino acids. The CDR3 nucleotides read TGTGCCATCCGGACAGGGTCCCACGAGCAGTACTTC. Protein sequence: CAIRTGSHEQYF.